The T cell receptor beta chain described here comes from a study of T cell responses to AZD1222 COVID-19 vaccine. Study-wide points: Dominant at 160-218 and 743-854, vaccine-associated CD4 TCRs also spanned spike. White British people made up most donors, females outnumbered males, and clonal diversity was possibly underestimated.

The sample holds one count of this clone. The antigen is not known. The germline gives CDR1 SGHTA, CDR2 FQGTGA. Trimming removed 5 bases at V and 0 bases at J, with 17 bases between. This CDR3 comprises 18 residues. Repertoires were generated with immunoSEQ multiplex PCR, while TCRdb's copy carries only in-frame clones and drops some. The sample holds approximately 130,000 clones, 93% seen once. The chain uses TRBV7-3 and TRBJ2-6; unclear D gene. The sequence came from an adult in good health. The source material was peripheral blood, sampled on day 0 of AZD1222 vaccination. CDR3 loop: CASSKMVRPSSGANVLTF. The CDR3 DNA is TGTGCCAGCAGCAAGATGGTCAGGCCCTCCTCTGGGGCCAACGTCCTGACTTTC.